This T cell receptor beta chain is from a study of somatic mutations in cytotoxic T cells in rheumatoid arthritis. In germline, CDR1 is MNHEY, CDR2 SMNVEV (reference sequence). This CDR3 spans 15 amino acids. V lost 3 bases and J 7 bases, leaving 13 bases between the germline ends. The assay was immunoSEQ multiplex PCR, and TCRdb's table has in-frame clones only and misses some. This table has 25,000 to 35,000 clones, around 86% appearing once. The genes are TRBV27 and TRBJ1-6; tentative D call: TRBD1 (6 bases). What was sequenced was CD8+ T cells sorted from blood. The TCR sequence derives from an adult with rheumatoid arthritis. Here the CDR3 DNA reads TGTGCCAGCAGTTTCGTACAGGGTGGAAATTCACCCCTCCACTTT. This gives the protein CASSFVQGGNSPLHF.